This TCR beta chain was sequenced during a study of T cell responses to AZD1222 COVID-19 vaccine. This clone was seen a single time. Sequencing used immunoSEQ multiplex PCR; TCRdb keeps in-frame clones, though not all of them. The sample has around 100,000 clones; approximately 87% are singletons. Germline values: CDR1 SGHTA, CDR2 FQGNSA. The CDR3 length is 15 residues. V lost 5 bases and J lost 0; bases outside the gene matches: 5. The material sequenced was peripheral blood, taken on day 0 of MenACWY control vaccination. The V gene is TRBV7-2, the J gene TRBJ2-3, with TRBD2 matching over 7 bases. This TCR was recovered from an adult in good health. The chain's CDR3 is CASSPQAGSTDTQYF. The CDR3 DNA sequence: TGTGCCAGCAGCCCCCAAGCGGGAAGCACAGATACGCAGTATTTT.